This is a list of T cell receptor beta chains from one sample in a study of T cell repertoires in cytomegalovirus infection. TCRdb processed the reads anew with MiXCR; each CDR3 protein has one entry. The table records around 750,000 distinct CDR3 sequences, 30% to 35% of them present only once. Antigens for these TCRs are unknown. Sequenced material: cultured CD8+ T cells from PBMCs, taken from culture after CMV antigen stimulation. These receptors were taken from a human donor in good health (CMV status not recorded). Some clones in this sample may be carry-over from other donors' samples. CDR3s leave out the opening cysteine and the closing phenylalanine or tryptophan.

CDR3 protein,J gene,V gene
ASSFFDSLLSQY,TRBJ2-5,TRBV28
ASSFAQRGATNEKLF,TRBJ1-4,TRBV27
ASSSPDRDEQF,TRBJ2-1,TRBV7-3
ATSRVPSGGTNYEQY,TRBJ2-7,TRBV15
ATSVGINQPQH,TRBJ1-5,TRBV25-1
ASSIQGTGELF,TRBJ2-2,TRBV19
ASSGTALEQF,TRBJ2-1,TRBV6-1
ASSDPEAF,TRBJ1-1,TRBV6-1
ASSPRTTGGTGELF,TRBJ2-2,TRBV6-6
ASSLAPQLAGGSAETQY,TRBJ2-5,TRBV7-9
ASRPPGTYGYT,TRBJ1-2,TRBV7-9
ASSFGVTTNTGELF,TRBJ2-2,TRBV27
ASSQPGQVAGYT,TRBJ1-2,TRBV7-2
ASSDGVDSNQPQH,TRBJ1-5,TRBV2
ASSPGRVWTEAF,TRBJ1-1,TRBV12-3/TRBV12-4
ASSHRGGQGTHNEQF,TRBJ2-1,TRBV7-6
ASRITDSGAETQY,TRBJ2-5,TRBV7-4
ANSWTSGQETQY,TRBJ2-5,TRBV6-1
ASSNRQNYGYT,TRBJ1-2,TRBV13
SATRSGGALNEQF,TRBJ2-1,TRBV20-1
ASSLVGTSGRSYEQY,TRBJ2-7,TRBV11-2
ASSIQQGIEAF,TRBJ1-1,TRBV19
ASSVRGDSYEQY,TRBJ2-7,TRBV9
ASDRGAVAEAF,TRBJ1-1,TRBV19
ASIRGYEQPQH,TRBJ1-5,TRBV6-1
ASSLRGTGDTEAF,TRBJ1-1,TRBV4-1
SATGTGNEKLF,TRBJ1-4,TRBV20-1
ASSFGTVVNEKLF,TRBJ1-4,TRBV2
ASVGGDRLHEQY,TRBJ2-7,TRBV5-6
ASSSGGSGVSEAF,TRBJ1-1,TRBV7-6
ASSLSSGSGYT,TRBJ1-2,TRBV7-6
ARGGQGDEKLF,TRBJ1-4,TRBV2
ASSLPSLPRDRYTGELF,TRBJ2-2,TRBV7-9